This T cell receptor (beta chain) was obtained from a study of CD4+ T cells in melanoma. Turning to this clone: Antigen specificity is unknown.

Findings and caveats of the study: CD8+ T cell, macrophage and B cell function reportedly correlated with neoantigen-specific CD4+ T cells. Neoantigen-specific CD4+ T cells in melanoma reportedly had diverse differentiation states.

The repertoire was sequenced with immunoSEQ multiplex PCR; TCRdb's copy has only in-frame clones and lacks some. The sample carries about 9,200 clones, 68% recorded once. J gave up 5 bases and V 2 bases, and 8 bases lay outside the gene matches. This CDR3 region has 15 residues. CDR1 and CDR2 (germline): MNHEY, SVGAGI. The source is a human donor with melanoma. Sequenced sample: cells from a culture (not recorded whether cultured in vitro). V usage is TRBV6-5 and J usage is TRBJ1-2, with 7 bases lining up with TRBD1. The CDR3 DNA is TGTGCCAGCAGTTACAAAAACGACAGGGCTTATGGCTACACCTTC. Residues: CASSYKNDRAYGYTF.